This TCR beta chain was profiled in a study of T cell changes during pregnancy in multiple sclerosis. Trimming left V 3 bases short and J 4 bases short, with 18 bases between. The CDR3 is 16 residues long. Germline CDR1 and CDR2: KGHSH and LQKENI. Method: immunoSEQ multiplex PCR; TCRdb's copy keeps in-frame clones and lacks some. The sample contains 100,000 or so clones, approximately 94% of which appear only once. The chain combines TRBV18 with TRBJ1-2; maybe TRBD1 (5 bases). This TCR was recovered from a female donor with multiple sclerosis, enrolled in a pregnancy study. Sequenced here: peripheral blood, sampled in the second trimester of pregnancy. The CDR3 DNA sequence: TGTGCCAGCTCACCCACGAGGGGCGGGGTGGGCTATGGCTACACCTTC. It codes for CASSPTRGGVGYGYTF.